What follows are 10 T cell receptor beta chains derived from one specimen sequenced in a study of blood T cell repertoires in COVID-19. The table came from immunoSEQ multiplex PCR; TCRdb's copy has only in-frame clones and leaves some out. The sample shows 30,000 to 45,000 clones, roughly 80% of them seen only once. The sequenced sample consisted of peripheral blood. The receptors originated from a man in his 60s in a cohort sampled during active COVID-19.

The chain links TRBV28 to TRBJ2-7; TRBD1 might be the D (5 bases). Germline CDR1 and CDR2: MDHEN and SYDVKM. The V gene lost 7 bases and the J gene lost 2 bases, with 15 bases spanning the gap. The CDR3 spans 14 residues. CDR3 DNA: TGTGCCAGCAAGCCCACGACAGTTACCTACGAGCAGTACTTC. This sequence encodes CASKPTTVTYEQYF. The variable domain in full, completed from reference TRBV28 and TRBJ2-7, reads DVKVTQSSRYLVKRTGEKVFLECVQDMDHENMFWYRQDPGLGLRLIYFSYDVKMKEKGDIPEGYSVSREKKERFSLILESASTNQTSMYLCASKPTTVTYEQYFGPGTRLTVT.

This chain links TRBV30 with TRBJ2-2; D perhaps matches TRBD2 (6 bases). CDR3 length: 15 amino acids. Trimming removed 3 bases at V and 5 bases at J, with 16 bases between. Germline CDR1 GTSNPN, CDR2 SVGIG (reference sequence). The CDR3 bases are TGTGCCTGGAGAAAATCGGGGGTTCGGACCGGGGAGCTGTTTTTT. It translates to CAWRKSGVRTGELFF.

The CDR3 DNA reads as TGTGCCAGTAGTATCACAAGCAATCAGCCCCAGCATTTT. This sequence encodes CASSITSNQPQHF. The gene calls are TRBV19 and TRBJ1-5, with D uncertain. The CDR3 spans 13 residues. Deletions cut 3 bases from V and 1 base from J, with 4 bases between. Looked up from germline, CDR1 is LNHDA and CDR2 is SQIVND (reference sequence).

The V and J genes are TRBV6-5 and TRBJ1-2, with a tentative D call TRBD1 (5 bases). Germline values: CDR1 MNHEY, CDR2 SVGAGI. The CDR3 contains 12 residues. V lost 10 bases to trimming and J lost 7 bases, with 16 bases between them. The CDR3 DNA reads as TGTGCCACTACCCCGGGAGGGGTTGGCTACACCTTC. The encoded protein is CATTPGGVGYTF.

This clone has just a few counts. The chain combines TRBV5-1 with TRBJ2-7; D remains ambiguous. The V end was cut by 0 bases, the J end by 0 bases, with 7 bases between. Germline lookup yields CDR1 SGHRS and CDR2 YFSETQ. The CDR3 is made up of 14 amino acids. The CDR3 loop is CASSLVAGSYEQYF. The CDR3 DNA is TGCGCCAGCAGCTTGGTCGCCGGCTCCTACGAGCAGTACTTC.

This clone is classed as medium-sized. The CDR3: CASSYGTSGRTDTQYF. As DNA, the CDR3 is TGTGCCAGCAGCTACGGGACTAGCGGGCGCACAGATACGCAGTATTTT. This sequence joins TRBV13 and TRBJ2-3; 12 nucleotides line up with TRBD2. V shed 4 bases, J shed 1 base, and the junction held 3 bases outside the gene matches. The CDR3 is 16 amino acids. The V gene's germline CDR1 is PRHDT and CDR2 FYEKMQ (reference sequence).

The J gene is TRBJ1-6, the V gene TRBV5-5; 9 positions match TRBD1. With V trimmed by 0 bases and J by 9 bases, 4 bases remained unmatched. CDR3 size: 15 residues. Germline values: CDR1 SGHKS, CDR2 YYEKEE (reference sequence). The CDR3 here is CASSLDATGGSPLHF. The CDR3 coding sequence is TGTGCCAGCAGCTTGGATGCGACAGGGGGTTCACCCCTCCACTTT. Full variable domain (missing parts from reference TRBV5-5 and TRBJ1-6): DAGVTQSPTHLIKTRGQQVTLRCSPISGHKSVSWYQQVLGQGPQFIFQYYEKEERGRGNFPDRFSARQFPNYSSELNVNALLLGDSALYLCASSLDATGGSPLHFGNGTRLTVT.

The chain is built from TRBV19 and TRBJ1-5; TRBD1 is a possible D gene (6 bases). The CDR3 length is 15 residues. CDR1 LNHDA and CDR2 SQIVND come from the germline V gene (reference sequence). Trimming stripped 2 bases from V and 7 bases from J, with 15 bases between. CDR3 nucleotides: TGTGCCAGTAGTATAAACCAGGGGTGGGGACAGCCCCAGCATTTT. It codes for CASSINQGWGQPQHF.

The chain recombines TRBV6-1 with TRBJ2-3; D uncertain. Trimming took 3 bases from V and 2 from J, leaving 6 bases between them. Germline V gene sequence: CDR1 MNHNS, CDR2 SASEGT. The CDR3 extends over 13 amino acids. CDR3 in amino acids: CASSEGSTDTQYF. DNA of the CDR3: TGTGCCAGCAGTGAGGGCTCCACAGATACGCAGTATTTT.

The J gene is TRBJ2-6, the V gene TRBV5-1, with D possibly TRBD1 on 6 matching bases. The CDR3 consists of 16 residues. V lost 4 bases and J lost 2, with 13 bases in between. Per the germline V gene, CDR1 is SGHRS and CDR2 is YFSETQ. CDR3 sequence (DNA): TGCGCCAGCAGCCAAACCGGACAGACTGGGGCCAACGTCCTGACTTTC. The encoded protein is CASSQTGQTGANVLTF.